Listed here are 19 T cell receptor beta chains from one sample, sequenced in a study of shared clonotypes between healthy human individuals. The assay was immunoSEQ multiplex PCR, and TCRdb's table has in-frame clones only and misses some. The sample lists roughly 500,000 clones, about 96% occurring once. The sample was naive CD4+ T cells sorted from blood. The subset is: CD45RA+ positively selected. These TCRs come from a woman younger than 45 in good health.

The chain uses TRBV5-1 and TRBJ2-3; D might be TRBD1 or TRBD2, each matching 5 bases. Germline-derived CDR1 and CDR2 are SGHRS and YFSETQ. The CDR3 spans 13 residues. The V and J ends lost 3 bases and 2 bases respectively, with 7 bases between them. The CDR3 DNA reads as TGCGCCAGCAGCTCGGGGCCCACAGATACGCAGTATTTT. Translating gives CASSSGPTDTQYF.

CDR3 coding DNA: TGCGCCAGCAGCAGAGGACAGGACATGAACACTGAAGCTTTCTTT. Translation: CASSRGQDMNTEAFF. The chain has TRBV5-1 and TRBJ1-1, with TRBD1 matching 7 bases. Germline CDR1 reads SGHRS; CDR2 reads YFSETQ. J was trimmed by 0 bases and V by 4 bases; bases with no gene match: 6. The CDR3 runs to 15 residues.

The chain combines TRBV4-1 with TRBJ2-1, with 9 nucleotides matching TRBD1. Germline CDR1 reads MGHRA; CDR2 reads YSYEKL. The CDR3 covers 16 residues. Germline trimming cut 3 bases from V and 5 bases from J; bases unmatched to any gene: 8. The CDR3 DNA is TGCGCCAGCAGCCATCGAAACCGGGACAGGGACAATGAGCAGTTCTTC. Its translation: CASSHRNRDRDNEQFF.

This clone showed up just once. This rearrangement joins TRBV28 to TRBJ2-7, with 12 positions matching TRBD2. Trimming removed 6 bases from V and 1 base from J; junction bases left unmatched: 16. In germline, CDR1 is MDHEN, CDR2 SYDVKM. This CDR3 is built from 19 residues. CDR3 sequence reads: CASRGRWLAGGFGSYEQYF. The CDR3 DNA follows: TGTGCCAGCAGGGGGAGGTGGCTAGCGGGAGGGTTCGGATCCTACGAGCAGTACTTC.

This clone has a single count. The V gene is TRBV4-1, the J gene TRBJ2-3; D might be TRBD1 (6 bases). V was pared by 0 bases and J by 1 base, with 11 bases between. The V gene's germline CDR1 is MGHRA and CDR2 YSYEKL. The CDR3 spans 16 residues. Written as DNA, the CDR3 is TGCGCCAGCAGCCAAGAAGACAGGCCCGGCACAGATACGCAGTATTTT. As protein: CASSQEDRPGTDTQYF.

The chain's CDR3 is CASSQVGTRTDTQYF. The DNA for the CDR3 is TGCGCCAGCAGCCAAGTTGGGACTAGAACAGATACGCAGTATTTT. The rearrangement links TRBV4-1 to TRBJ2-3, with 8 nucleotides matching TRBD2. The germline V gene encodes CDR1 MGHRA and CDR2 YSYEKL. With V trimmed by 1 base and J by 3 bases, 3 bases remained unmatched. The CDR3 is 15 amino acids.

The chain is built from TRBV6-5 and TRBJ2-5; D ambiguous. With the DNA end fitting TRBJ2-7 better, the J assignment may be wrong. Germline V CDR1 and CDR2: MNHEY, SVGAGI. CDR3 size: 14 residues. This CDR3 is CASSYSRQSYEQYF. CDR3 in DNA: TGTGCCAGCAGTTACTCTCGGCAGTCCTACGAGCAGTACTTC.

The CDR3 is CASSDSGRGTDTQYF. The DNA of the CDR3 is TGTGCCAGCAGCGATAGCGGGAGGGGCACAGATACGCAGTATTTT. J is TRBJ2-3 and V is TRBV25-1; 11 bases map to TRBD2. V shed 6 bases and J 1 base; nucleotides not matched to a gene: 3. Germline loops: CDR1 MGHDK, CDR2 SYGVNS. The CDR3 spans 15 residues.

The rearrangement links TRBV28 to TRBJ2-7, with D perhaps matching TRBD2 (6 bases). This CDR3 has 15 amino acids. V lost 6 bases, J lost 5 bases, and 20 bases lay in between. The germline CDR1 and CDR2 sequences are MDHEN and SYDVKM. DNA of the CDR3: TGTGCCAGCAGCTTCGCGGGACCCACGGAAGACGAGCAGTACTTC. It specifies CASSFAGPTEDEQYF.

CDR3 sequence (DNA): TGTGCCTGGAGTGAAACCGGGACATCATACGAGCAGTACTTC. It codes for CAWSETGTSYEQYF. The chain combines TRBV30 with TRBJ2-7; tentatively, D is TRBD1 (6 bases). V was pared by 1 base and J by 4 bases, with 14 bases between. CDR1 and CDR2 from the germline V gene are GTSNPN and SVGIG (reference sequence). This CDR3 contains 14 residues.

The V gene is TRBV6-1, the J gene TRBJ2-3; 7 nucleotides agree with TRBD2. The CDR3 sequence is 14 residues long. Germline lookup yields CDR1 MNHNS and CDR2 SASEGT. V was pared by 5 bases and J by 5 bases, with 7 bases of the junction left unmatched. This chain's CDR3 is CASSTSATQDTQYF. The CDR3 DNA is TGTGCCAGCAGTACTAGCGCAACACAAGATACGCAGTATTTT.

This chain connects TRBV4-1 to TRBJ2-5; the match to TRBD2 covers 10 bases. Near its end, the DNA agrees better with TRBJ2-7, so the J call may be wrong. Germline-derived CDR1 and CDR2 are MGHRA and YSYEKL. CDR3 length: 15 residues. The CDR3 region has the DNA TGCGCCAGCAGCCAAGTCACTAGCGGGGTTTACGAGCAGTACTTC. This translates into CASSQVTSGVYEQYF.

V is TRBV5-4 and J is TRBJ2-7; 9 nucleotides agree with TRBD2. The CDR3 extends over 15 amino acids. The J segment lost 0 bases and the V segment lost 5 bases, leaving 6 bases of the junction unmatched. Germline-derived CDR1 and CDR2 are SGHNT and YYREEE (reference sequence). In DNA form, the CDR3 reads TGTGCCAGCAGTTCCTCTAGCGGGGACTCCTACGAGCAGTACTTC. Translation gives CASSSSSGDSYEQYF.

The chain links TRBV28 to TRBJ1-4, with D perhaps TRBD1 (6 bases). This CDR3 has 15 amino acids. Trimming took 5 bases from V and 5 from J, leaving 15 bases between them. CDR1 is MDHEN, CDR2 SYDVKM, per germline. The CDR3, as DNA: TGTGCCAGCAGTCCCCCGACAGGTCGGAATGAAAAACTGTTTTTT. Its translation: CASSPPTGRNEKLFF.

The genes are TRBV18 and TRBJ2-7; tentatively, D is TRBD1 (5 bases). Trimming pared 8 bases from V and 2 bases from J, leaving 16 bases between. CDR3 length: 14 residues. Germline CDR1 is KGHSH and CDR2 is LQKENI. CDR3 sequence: CASARRDSAYEQYF. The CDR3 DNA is TGTGCCAGCGCAAGACGCGACAGTGCCTACGAGCAGTACTTC.

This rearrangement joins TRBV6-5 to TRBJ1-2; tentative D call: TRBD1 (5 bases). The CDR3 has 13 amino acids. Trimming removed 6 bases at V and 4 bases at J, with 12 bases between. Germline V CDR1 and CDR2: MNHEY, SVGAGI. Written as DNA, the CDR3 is TGTGCCAGCAGCCTAGGACAAATCTATGGCTACACCTTC. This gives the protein CASSLGQIYGYTF.

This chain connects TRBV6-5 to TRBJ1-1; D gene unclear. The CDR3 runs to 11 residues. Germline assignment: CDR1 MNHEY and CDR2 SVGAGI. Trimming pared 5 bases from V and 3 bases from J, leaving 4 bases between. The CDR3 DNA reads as TGTGCCAGCAGTCCGGACACTGAAGCTTTCTTT. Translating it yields CASSPDTEAFF.

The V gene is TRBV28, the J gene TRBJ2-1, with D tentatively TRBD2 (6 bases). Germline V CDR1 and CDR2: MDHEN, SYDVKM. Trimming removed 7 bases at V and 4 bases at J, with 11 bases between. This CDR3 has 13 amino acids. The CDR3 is CASISGPYNEQFF. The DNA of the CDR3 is TGTGCCAGCATTAGCGGTCCATACAATGAGCAGTTCTTC.

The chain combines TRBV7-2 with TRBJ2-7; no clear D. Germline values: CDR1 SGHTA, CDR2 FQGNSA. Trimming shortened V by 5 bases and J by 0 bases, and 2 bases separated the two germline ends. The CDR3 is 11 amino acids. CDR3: CASSTSYEQYF. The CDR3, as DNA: TGTGCCAGCAGCACCTCCTACGAGCAGTACTTC.